These 32 T cell receptor beta chains originate from one sample sequenced in a study of blood T cell repertoires in COVID-19. Produced via immunoSEQ multiplex PCR; TCRdb's table is partial and in-frame only. This table holds some 180,000 clones, 90% found once. The specimen was peripheral blood. All receptors derive from a man aged 50 to 60 with acute or convalescent COVID-19.

This clone occurred once. The chain recombines TRBV19 with TRBJ2-1, with 7 bases identical to TRBD2. The CDR3 spans 16 residues. CDR1 is LNHDA, CDR2 SQIVND, per germline (reference sequence). The ends lost 4 bases at V and 7 bases at J; junction bases unmatched: 13. In DNA form, the CDR3 reads TGTGCCAGTAGTACTACAACTCAAGCGGGACGGAATGAGCAGTTCTTC. Translating it yields CASSTTTQAGRNEQFF.

V is TRBV6-1 and J is TRBJ1-1; no definite D call. CDR1 is MNHNS, CDR2 SASEGT, per germline. The length of the CDR3 is 14 residues. V lost 8 bases and J 2 bases, leaving 15 bases between the germline ends. The CDR3 DNA reads as TGTGCCAGCTATTTCGGGTGGCCCAACACTGAAGCTTTCTTT. This codes for CASYFGWPNTEAFF.

V is TRBV15 and J is TRBJ1-5, with a possible D match to TRBD1 (5 bases). CDR1 is LNHNV and CDR2 is YYDKDF in the germline V gene (reference sequence). This CDR3 is built from 13 residues. With 9 bases removed from V and 1 base from J, the gap between germline ends came to 10 bases. CDR3 bases: TGTGCCACTATGGGGGGAAGCAATCAGCCCCAGCATTTT. Protein sequence: CATMGGSNQPQHF.

This clone has a handful of counts. DNA for the CDR3: TGCGCCAGCAGCTCCTCCGACTCCTACTCCTACAATGAGCAGTTCTTC. This sequence encodes CASSSSDSYSYNEQFF. The chain couples TRBV5-1 to TRBJ2-1; D is undetermined. This CDR3 spans 16 amino acids. The V gene's germline CDR1 is SGHRS and CDR2 YFSETQ. The germline V and J ends were trimmed by 3 bases and 0 bases, with 13 bases remaining between them.

The V and J genes are TRBV11-2 and TRBJ2-7, with D hard to call. Germline V gene lookup returns CDR1 SGHAT and CDR2 FQNNGV. Deletions cut 3 bases from V and 4 bases from J, with 7 bases between. The CDR3 covers 12 residues. This chain's CDR3 is CASSFSTYEQYF. In nucleotides, the CDR3 is TGTGCCAGCAGCTTTTCGACATACGAGCAGTACTTC.

This chain connects TRBV5-4 to TRBJ1-1, with D perhaps matching TRBD1 (5 bases). Between the trimmed V and J ends, which lost 0 bases and 0 bases, there was a span of 9 bases. Germline CDR1 SGHNT, CDR2 YYREEE (reference sequence). CDR3 size: 15 residues. The CDR3 DNA is TGTGCCAGCAGCTTGGTTTCAGGGATGAACACTGAAGCTTTCTTT. Translating gives CASSLVSGMNTEAFF.

The chain employs TRBV29-1 and TRBJ2-2; 7 nucleotides agree with TRBD2. The CDR3 consists of 18 residues. V was clipped by 6 bases and J by 6 bases; unmatched bases: 22. Germline V gene sequence: CDR1 SQVTM, CDR2 ANQGSEA. CDR3 sequence reads: CSVLARASGTQRPGELFF. The CDR3 DNA sequence: TGCAGCGTCCTCGCAAGGGCTAGCGGAACTCAACGTCCCGGGGAGCTGTTTTTT.

The genes are TRBV7-2 and TRBJ1-1; a possible D gene is TRBD1 (5 bases). This CDR3 region has 15 residues. Trimming left V 2 bases short and J 2 bases short, with 12 bases between. Germline CDR1 SGHTA, CDR2 FQGNSA. The CDR3 here is CASSLKGITNTEAFF. The DNA for the CDR3 is TGTGCCAGCAGCTTAAAGGGGATCACAAACACTGAAGCTTTCTTT. Filled out from reference TRBV7-2 and TRBJ1-1, the complete variable domain reads GAGVSQSPSNKVTEKGKDVELRCDPISGHTALYWYRQSLGQGLEFLIYFQGNSAPDKSGLPSDRFSAERTGGSVSTLTIQRTQQEDSAVYLCASSLKGITNTEAFFGQGTRLTVV.

The chain uses TRBV16 and TRBJ2-1, with D unclear. Germline-derived CDR1 and CDR2 are KGHSY and FQNENV. The CDR3 totals 16 residues. With 1 base removed from V and 4 bases from J, the gap between germline ends came to 14 bases. The CDR3: CASSQYESPGYNEQFF. CDR3 sequence (DNA): TGTGCCAGCAGCCAATACGAGTCCCCGGGTTACAATGAGCAGTTCTTC.

This chain links TRBV7-3 with TRBJ2-3; 11 positions agree with TRBD2. Trimming removed 5 bases from V and 1 base from J; junction bases left unmatched: 5. Germline CDR1 and CDR2: SGHTA and FQGTGA. The CDR3 is made up of 16 amino acids. CDR3 in amino acids: CASSRLAGQGTDTQYF. CDR3 sequence (DNA): TGTGCCAGCAGCCGACTAGCGGGGCAGGGCACAGATACGCAGTATTTT.

The chain couples TRBV3-1 (or the pseudogene TRBV3-2) to TRBJ1-5, with 9 bases lining up with TRBD1. V lost 0 bases to trimming and J lost 6 bases; unmatched junction nucleotides: 12. CDR1 is LGHDT, CDR2 YNNKEL, per germline (reference sequence). The length of the CDR3 is 18 residues. CDR3 in amino acids: CASSQESSQGAHGQPQHF. The CDR3 DNA is TGTGCCAGCAGCCAAGAGAGTTCACAGGGGGCGCATGGTCAGCCCCAGCATTTT.

J is TRBJ1-3 and V is TRBV6-1; a weak D match, TRBD1 (5 bases). The ends were cut back, 3 bases at V and 2 bases at J, with 14 bases in the middle. Germline loops: CDR1 MNHNS, CDR2 SASEGT. The CDR3 length is 16 residues. The CDR3 region has the DNA TGTGCCAGCAGTGAGAGGCGGCAGGGCACTGGAAACACCATATATTTT. Translating gives CASSERRQGTGNTIYF.

This rearrangement joins TRBV7-3 to TRBJ2-1; 15 nucleotides align to TRBD2. V gave up 4 bases and J gave up 10 bases; unmatched junction bases: 8. The CDR3 is 16 amino acids. CDR1 is SGHTA, CDR2 FQGTGA, per germline. The CDR3 loop reads CASSYAPGLAGGEQFF. For the CDR3, the DNA is TGTGCCAGCAGCTACGCCCCGGGACTAGCGGGAGGCGAGCAGTTCTTC.

V usage is TRBV5-1 and J usage is TRBJ2-1, with 11 bases matching TRBD2. The germline CDR1 and CDR2 sequences are SGHRS and YFSETQ. The CDR3 contains 16 residues. Losses at the gene ends were 0 bases for V and 5 bases for J; bases not matched to a gene: 4. The CDR3, as DNA: TGCGCCAGCAGCTTGGCAGGGACTAGCGGAAACAATGAGCAGTTCTTC. It yields the protein CASSLAGTSGNNEQFF.

This clone has only one observation. This rearrangement joins TRBV6-5 to TRBJ1-6, with 7 bases aligning to TRBD1. This CDR3 is 13 amino acids long. V gave up 4 bases and J gave up 11 bases; unmatched junction bases: 5. CDR1 is MNHEY, CDR2 SVGAGI, per germline. CDR3 nucleotide sequence: TGTGCCAGCAGTTTGACAGGGTCCACACCCCTCCACTTT. Translated: CASSLTGSTPLHF.

The chain joins TRBV27 to TRBJ2-7; 13 nucleotides line up with TRBD2. Germline V gene lookup returns CDR1 MNHEY and CDR2 SMNVEV (reference sequence). V lost 3 bases to trimming and J lost 2 bases; unmatched junction nucleotides: 1. CDR3 length: 15 residues. DNA of the CDR3: TGTGCCAGCAGTTTGGGACTAGCGGGGACCTACGAGCAGTACTTC. It codes for CASSLGLAGTYEQYF.

The chain has TRBV30 and TRBJ1-1; the D gene is possibly TRBD1 (6 bases). From germline, CDR1 is GTSNPN and CDR2 SVGIG (reference sequence). The V gene lost 3 bases and the J gene lost 2 bases, with 13 bases spanning the gap. This CDR3 is 14 amino acids long. The CDR3 spells CAWRPGHSNTEAFF. The CDR3 region has the DNA TGTGCCTGGAGGCCGGGACACAGTAACACTGAAGCTTTCTTT.

The chain uses TRBV19 and TRBJ1-6, with D possibly TRBD1 on 6 matching bases. V dropped 2 bases and J dropped 9 bases, with 23 bases sitting between them. This CDR3 has 18 residues. Germline lookup yields CDR1 LNHDA and CDR2 SQIVND (reference sequence). CDR3 protein: CASSILQGKGVIGSPLHF. Here the CDR3 DNA reads TGTGCCAGTAGTATACTTCAGGGGAAGGGGGTAATTGGTTCACCCCTCCACTTT.

This chain joins TRBV28 and TRBJ2-6, with 7 positions matching TRBD2. The CDR3 has 14 amino acids. Germline CDR1 MDHEN, CDR2 SYDVKM. With 11 bases clipped from V and 1 base from J, the junction kept 5 bases outside the gene matches. The CDR3 here is CASKRGSGANVLTF. The CDR3 DNA sequence: TGTGCCTCCAAGCGGGGATCTGGGGCCAACGTCCTGACTTTC.

The chain employs TRBV12-5 and TRBJ2-1; maybe TRBD2 (7 bases). The CDR3 is 14 amino acids. V was pared by 7 bases and J by 4 bases, with 14 bases between. Germline CDR1 and CDR2: LGHNT and FRNRAP. The chain's CDR3 is CASAAGAGYNEQFF. CDR3 DNA sequence: TGTGCTAGTGCCGCGGGGGCGGGATACAATGAGCAGTTCTTC.

The chain recombines TRBV28 with TRBJ1-5, with D unclear. V lost 3 bases, J lost 0 bases, and 9 bases lay in between. This CDR3 comprises 15 residues. Germline V gene sequence: CDR1 MDHEN, CDR2 SYDVKM. CDR3: CASSFITPSNQPQHF. The DNA of the CDR3 is TGTGCCAGCAGTTTCATCACACCTAGCAATCAGCCCCAGCATTTT.

The CDR3 region has the DNA TGTGCCAGCAGTCTAGGGGGCTTGAATGAGCAGTTCTTC. Its protein product is CASSLGGLNEQFF. The chain joins TRBV27 to TRBJ2-1; 7 nucleotides line up with TRBD1. Germline assignment: CDR1 MNHEY and CDR2 SMNVEV (reference sequence). Germline trimming cut 5 bases from V and 7 bases from J; bases unmatched to any gene: 5. The CDR3 is made up of 13 amino acids.

J is TRBJ1-5 and V is TRBV30; 7 bases agree with TRBD1. Germline assignment: CDR1 GTSNPN and CDR2 SVGIG (reference sequence). Unmatched junction bases numbered 2, after V lost 0 bases and J lost 6 bases. The CDR3 has 13 amino acids. CDR3 protein: CAWSVQGFQPQHF. The CDR3 DNA is TGTGCCTGGAGTGTACAGGGGTTTCAGCCCCAGCATTTT. The full variable domain, its missing parts supplied by reference TRBV30 and TRBJ1-5, is SQTIHQWPATLVQPVGSPLSLECTVEGTSNPNLYWYRQAAGRGLQLLFYSVGIGQISSEVPQNLSASRPQDRQFILSSKKLLLSDSGFYLCAWSVQGFQPQHFGDGTRLSIL.

The gene calls are TRBV19 and TRBJ1-2; 10 bases line up with TRBD1. This CDR3 is built from 17 residues. Trimming cost V 10 bases and J 0 bases; bases outside gene matches: 14. CDR1 and CDR2 (germline): LNHDA, SQIVND (reference sequence). The DNA of the CDR3 is TGTGCCACCCGAAGGGGACAGGGGTATTCAGCTAACTATGGCTACACCTTC. Its translation is CATRRGQGYSANYGYTF. Together with reference TRBV19 and TRBJ1-2, the CDR3 gives the full variable domain: DGGITQSPKYLFRKEGQNVTLSCEQNLNHDAMYWYRQDPGQGLRLIYYSQIVNDFQKGDIAEGYSVSREKKESFPLTVTSAQKNPTAFYLCATRRGQGYSANYGYTFGSGTRLTVV.

The chain joins TRBV3-1 (or the pseudogene TRBV3-2) to TRBJ2-1, with 8 bases lining up with TRBD2. V gave up 7 bases and J gave up 4 bases; unmatched junction bases: 9. Germline values: CDR1 LGHDT, CDR2 YNNKEL (reference sequence). This CDR3 comprises 15 residues. CDR3 residues: CASMNGRADYNEQFF. In nucleotides, the CDR3 is TGTGCCAGCATGAACGGGAGGGCCGATTACAATGAGCAGTTCTTC.

The chain carries TRBV27 and TRBJ2-7; 16 nucleotides align to TRBD2. The CDR3 sequence is 15 residues long. Germline loops: CDR1 MNHEY, CDR2 SMNVEV (reference sequence). Trimming took 6 bases from V and 4 from J; bases not matched to a gene: 3. The CDR3 is CASRGLAGGRYEQYF. The CDR3 nucleotides are TGTGCCAGCAGGGGACTAGCGGGAGGGAGGTACGAGCAGTACTTC.

V and J are TRBV7-6 and TRBJ2-7; 9 bases are a match to TRBD1. Germline assignment: CDR1 SGHVS and CDR2 FNYEAQ. V was clipped by 0 bases and J by 2 bases; unmatched bases: 8. The length of the CDR3 is 17 residues. CDR3 DNA sequence: TGTGCCAGCAGCTTAGCCTGGGAGGGGACAGGGACCTACGAGCAGTACTTC. Residues: CASSLAWEGTGTYEQYF.

The genes are TRBV23-1 and TRBJ2-3, with D perhaps TRBD1 (5 bases). TRBV23-1 is annotated as an ORF whose role is uncertain. This CDR3 is built from 15 residues. V was clipped by 1 base and J by 1 base, with 9 bases between them. The CDR3 DNA sequence: TGCGCCAGCAGTCAATTGGCCAGGGGCACAGATACGCAGTATTTT. Its translation is CASSQLARGTDTQYF.

The chain has TRBV12-3 or TRBV12-4 and TRBJ1-2; TRBD1 is a possible D gene (5 bases). This CDR3 contains 13 residues. Trimming took off 1 base at V and 7 bases at J, with 10 bases between the two ends. CDR3 sequence (DNA): TGTGCCAGCAGTTTAGAGGGGCGGGGTGGCTACACCTTC. As protein: CASSLEGRGGYTF.

This chain links TRBV2 with TRBJ1-5; 8 positions match TRBD1. The V gene end was trimmed by 3 bases and the J gene end by 7 bases; junction bases not matched to a gene: 5. This CDR3 is 14 amino acids long. The V gene's germline CDR1 is SNHLY and CDR2 FYNNEI. The CDR3 region has the DNA TGTGCCAGCAGTGAGGAACAGGGGGGACAGCCCCAGCATTTT. Its translation is CASSEEQGGQPQHF.

V is TRBV6-5 and J is TRBJ1-4; tentatively, D is TRBD1 (5 bases). Germline lookup yields CDR1 MNHEY and CDR2 SVGAGI. The CDR3 is 13 amino acids. V shed 5 bases and J shed 8 bases, with 12 bases lying between them. The CDR3 reads CASSKLAGEKLFF. CDR3 sequence (DNA): TGTGCCAGCAGTAAACTCGCAGGGGAAAAACTGTTTTTT.

The V and J genes are TRBV27 and TRBJ2-7, with TRBD2 identical over 9 bases. The CDR3 consists of 15 residues. The germline gives CDR1 MNHEY, CDR2 SMNVEV (reference sequence). V lost 5 bases, J lost 5 bases, and 10 bases stayed unmatched. The CDR3, as DNA: TGTGCCAGCAGTACAACCGGGACTAGCACCGACGAGCAGTACTTC. This codes for CASSTTGTSTDEQYF.